This T cell receptor beta chain emerged from a study of Ad26.COV2.S vaccination and SARS-CoV-2 variants. The CDR3 has 16 residues. In germline, CDR1 is SGDLS, CDR2 YYNGEE. The V segment lost 3 bases and the J segment 5 bases; nucleotides outside the gene matches: 8. Specified treatment: around 19 received Ad26.COV2.S at low or high dose, single or two shots; about 5 received placebo; per-sample allocation not given. Sampling was done on day 63 after the first vaccine or placebo injection. Generated by immunoSEQ multiplex PCR, the TCRdb table keeps only in-frame clones and is missing some. The sample contains under 550,000 clones, 80% to 95% of which appear only once.

The sample here was peripheral blood, taken in a trial of Ad26.COV2.S vaccine versus placebo. J is TRBJ2-1 and V is TRBV9, with 10 positions matching TRBD2. The receptor's source is a person aged 18-60 years who received the Ad26.COV2.S COVID-19 vaccine or a placebo. The CDR3 nucleotides are TGTGCCAGCAGCGCCCGACTAGCGGGCGGTCACAATGAGCAGTTCTTC. This codes for CASSARLAGGHNEQFF.